This T cell receptor beta chain comes out of a study of blood T cell repertoires in COVID-19 (dated by TCRdb to about 2020). Broadly, across the study: Samples from collaborators originated in the United States, Italy and Spain and spanned both the acute and convalescent phases of COVID-19. Nearly every sample came with metadata listing a de-identified subject ID, COVID-19 status, age in years and sex. The repertoires were made available in a free public database intended to serve as a resource for research on the immune response to SARS-CoV-2. Deeply sampled blood TCRbeta repertoires from subjects exposed to, actively infected with, or recovered from COVID-19 were included in the dataset. Where available, HLA class I and class II types were taken from metadata supplied by the sample provider and were not determined by assay-based typing. The prospective study material was composed of cDNA or gDNA derived from T cells, B-cell-depleted T cells, or PBMCs. Samples were obtained from the ongoing ImmuneRACE study (first 160 participants) and from some 1,200 subjects provided by 6 global collaborators. The full study reports these points: Clinical and demographic metadata were provided uncurated, with the amount varying by source and participant.

The CDR3 numbers 15 residues from cysteine through phenylalanine. CDR3 DNA is the only sequence kept; it has 45 bases, read in frame from the first base. The germline V gene encodes CDR1 SNHLY and CDR2 FYNNEI. Trimming at the junction amounts to 2 bases on V and 6 bases on J, and the germline ends lie 16 bases apart. TCRbeta CDR3 regions were amplified from genomic DNA by means of the immunoSEQ Assay, a bias-controlled multiplex PCR. Per the authors' processing: The number of nucleated cells in each sample was estimated from the amplification of reference gene primers within the assay. To quantify the absolute abundance of each unique TCRbeta CDR3 rearrangement, sequence reads were collapsed and filtered. For each sample, productive Simpson clonality was calculated as the square root of Simpson's diversity index over productive rearrangements. Imported from immuneACCESS, the table was reduced by TCRdb to in-frame sequences with V and J called. These copies leave out some clones; in studies compared against another copy, an unresolved V gene accounts for under half, and the cause of the remainder is not known. V, J and clone size reflect that table, while D and trimming were determined from the DNA. The sample table contains 130,000 to 150,000 clones; only one count was recorded for over 75% of them. The ten largest clones represent about 8% of the sample.

One collaborating source in Seattle enrolled patients while the patients were actively infected and followed the patients over time throughout the course of disease. Each collaborating institution followed its own protocols to collect whole blood in K2EDTA tubes. For TCRbeta analysis, collaborator samples were shipped as frozen whole blood, as isolated PBMCs, or as DNA extracted from either sample type. A note on this clone: This clone's antigen is unknown. Within one base of it there is no much larger clone, and no base qualities were kept.

This receptor was taken from a woman in her fifties or sixties with COVID-19, enrolled during active disease. The specimen sequenced was peripheral blood. The chain is made from TRBV2 and TRBJ1-2; TRBD1 might be the D gene, on 6 matching bases. The bases read TGTGCCAGCAGTGAATCCCGAACAGGGTCCCATGGCTACACCTTC. Its translation is CASSESRTGSHGYTF. When the CDR3 is completed using the reference TRBV2 and TRBJ1-2 genes on either side, the full variable domain is EPEVTQTPSHQVTQMGQEVILRCVPISNHLYFYWYRQILGQKVEFLVSFYNNEISEKSEIFDDQFSVERPDGSNFTLKIRSTKLEDSAMYFCASSESRTGSHGYTFGSGTRLTVV.